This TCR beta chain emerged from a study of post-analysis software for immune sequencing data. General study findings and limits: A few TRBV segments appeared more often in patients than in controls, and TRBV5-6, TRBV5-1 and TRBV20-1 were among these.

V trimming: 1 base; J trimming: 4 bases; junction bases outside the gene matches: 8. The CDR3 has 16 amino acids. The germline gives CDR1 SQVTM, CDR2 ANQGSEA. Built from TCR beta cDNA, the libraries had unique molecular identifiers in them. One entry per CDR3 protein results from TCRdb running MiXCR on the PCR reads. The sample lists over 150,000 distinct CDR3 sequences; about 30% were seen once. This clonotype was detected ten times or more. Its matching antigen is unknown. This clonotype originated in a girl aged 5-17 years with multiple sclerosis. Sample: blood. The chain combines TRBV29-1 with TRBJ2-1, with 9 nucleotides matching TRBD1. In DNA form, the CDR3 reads TGCAGCGTTGAAGTGGGTGACAGGGGGATTTACAATGAGCAGTTCTTC. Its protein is CSVEVGDRGIYNEQFF.